These 25 T cell receptor beta chains were all obtained from the same sample, sequenced in a study of T cell responses to AZD1222 COVID-19 vaccine (dated by TCRdb to 2020 to 2023). What this sample's time point label stands for: baseline before first vaccination. Library preparation used the immunoSEQ multiplex PCR assay. Sourced from immuneACCESS, this table was stored by TCRdb with only in-frame sequences that have V and J called. A share of the clones is absent; for the studies checked, an unresolved V gene accounts for under half, and the remainder has no known explanation. Here the sample has approximately 200,000 clones; around 88% occur a single time. The ten largest clones represent around 8% of the sample. Material: peripheral blood, obtained on day 0 of AZD1222 vaccination. All receptors come from an adult in good health.

This sequence joins TRBV6-4 and TRBJ1-1, with D maybe TRBD1 (6 bases). The CDR3 runs 15 residues. V was shortened by 2 bases and J by 4 bases, with 14 bases between the two germline ends. Germline loops: CDR1 MRHNA, CDR2 SNTAGT. CDR3 sequence (DNA): TGTGCCAGCAGTGACCCGGACAGAGAAATCACTGAAGCTTTCTTT. As protein: CASSDPDREITEAFF.

The chain has TRBV3-1 (or the pseudogene TRBV3-2) and TRBJ1-2; D uncertain. Between the trimmed V and J ends, which lost 4 bases and 4 bases, there was a span of 10 bases. CDR3 size: 13 residues. Germline V gene data show CDR1 as LGHDT and CDR2 as YNNKEL (reference sequence). The CDR3 nucleotides read TGTGCCAGCAGCCCGGCTCCTCTCTATGGCTACACCTTC. Translating gives CASSPAPLYGYTF.

The chain joins TRBV6-5 to TRBJ2-3; 8 bases match TRBD2. Germline V lookup: CDR1 MNHEY, CDR2 SVGAGI. Trimming cost V 3 bases and J 4 bases; bases outside gene matches: 6. This CDR3 spans 15 amino acids. The CDR3 protein is CASSYMSGSPDTQYF. The CDR3 DNA reads TGTGCCAGCAGTTATATGAGCGGGAGTCCAGATACGCAGTATTTT.

The J gene is TRBJ2-1, the V gene TRBV15, with 11 bases matching TRBD2. Looked up from germline, CDR1 is LNHNV and CDR2 is YYDKDF (reference sequence). J was trimmed by 7 bases and V by 0 bases; bases with no gene match: 11. The CDR3 sequence is 18 residues long. The CDR3 DNA reads TGTGCCACCAGCAGAGATCTAACTAGCGGGGGACTATTAAATGAGCAGTTCTTC. This gives the protein CATSRDLTSGGLLNEQFF.

V gene TRBV11-3 combines with J gene TRBJ2-2, with 9 bases matching TRBD1. The CDR3 sequence is 15 residues long. Germline V gives CDR1 SGHNT, CDR2 YENEEA. The J segment lost 4 bases and the V segment lost 5 bases, leaving 5 bases of the junction unmatched. The CDR3 DNA follows: TGTGCCAGCAGCCCCGGGACAGGGATCACCGGGGAGCTGTTTTTT. This codes for CASSPGTGITGELFF.

The rearrangement joins TRBV29-1 to TRBJ2-7, with D perhaps matching TRBD1 (6 bases). Trimming shortened V by 4 bases and J by 2 bases, and 15 bases separated the two germline ends. CDR3 length: 14 amino acids. Germline assignment: CDR1 SQVTM and CDR2 ANQGSEA. CDR3 sequence: CSVVTTGIAYEQYF. CDR3 nucleotides: TGCAGCGTTGTAACGACAGGAATAGCCTACGAGCAGTACTTC.

The chain links TRBV2 to TRBJ1-2, with a possible D match to TRBD1 (5 bases). The CDR3 is 12 residues long. V was shortened by 7 bases and J by 8 bases, with 14 bases between the two germline ends. The germline V gene has CDR1 SNHLY and CDR2 FYNNEI. CDR3 in DNA: TGTGCCAGCACTAGCAGGGTAGGCGGCTACACCTTC. Its translation is CASTSRVGGYTF. The full variable domain, rest sourced from reference TRBV2 and TRBJ1-2, is EPEVTQTPSHQVTQMGQEVILRCVPISNHLYFYWYRQILGQKVEFLVSFYNNEISEKSEIFDDQFSVERPDGSNFTLKIRSTKLEDSAMYFCASTSRVGGYTFGSGTRLTVV.

The CDR3 DNA is TGTGCCAGCAGCGTAGGGGGGGCGGCCCAGTACGAGCAGTACTTC. This gives the protein CASSVGGAAQYEQYF. The chain carries TRBV9 and TRBJ2-7; perhaps D is TRBD1 or TRBD2 (6 bases each). CDR3 length: 15 amino acids. The V and J ends lost 0 bases and 4 bases respectively, with 14 bases between them. Germline V gene lookup returns CDR1 SGDLS and CDR2 YYNGEE.

The genes are TRBV19 and TRBJ2-2, with TRBD2 matching over 13 bases. Trimming took 6 bases from V and 2 from J; bases not matched to a gene: 12. Per the germline V gene, CDR1 is LNHDA and CDR2 is SQIVND (reference sequence). This CDR3 is 19 amino acids long. In nucleotides, the CDR3 is TGTGCCAGTAGGGAAAGAGGGACTAGCGGGACCCTTAACACCGGGGAGCTGTTTTTT. Translated, it gives CASRERGTSGTLNTGELFF.

The chain joins TRBV19 to TRBJ1-5; D not certain. V was cut by 8 bases and J by 6 bases, with 20 bases left in between. CDR3 length: 15 residues. The germline V gene encodes CDR1 LNHDA and CDR2 SQIVND (reference sequence). CDR3 in amino acids: CASQRGQIGSQPQHF. In nucleotides, the CDR3 is TGTGCCAGTCAGAGAGGCCAGATAGGAAGTCAGCCCCAGCATTTT.

The chain joins TRBV12-3 or TRBV12-4 to TRBJ2-5; unclear D gene. Trimming took 3 bases from V and 8 from J, leaving 10 bases between them. The CDR3 length is 12 residues. CDR3 amino acids: CASSFAGETQYF. CDR3 DNA: TGTGCCAGCAGTTTCGCAGGTGAAACCCAGTACTTC.

This chain connects TRBV4-2 to TRBJ2-2, with 11 nucleotides matching TRBD2. The CDR3 is made up of 16 amino acids. The V and J ends lost 2 bases and 4 bases, in that order; junction bases with no gene match: 3. In germline, CDR1 is LGHNA, CDR2 YNFKEQ. CDR3: CASSQLAGGPTGELFF. DNA of the CDR3: TGTGCCAGCAGCCAATTAGCGGGGGGGCCCACCGGGGAGCTGTTTTTT.

This chain links TRBV4-1 with TRBJ1-2; TRBD1 agrees at 10 bases. This CDR3 is 16 amino acids long. The V gene end was trimmed by 0 bases and the J gene end by 8 bases; junction bases not matched to a gene: 9. In germline, CDR1 is MGHRA, CDR2 YSYEKL. CDR3 coding DNA: TGCGCCAGCAGCCAAGATAGCTCGGGACAGGGGCGAGGCTACACCTTC. Protein: CASSQDSSGQGRGYTF.

This clone was seen a single time. The chain couples TRBV11-2 to TRBJ2-3; 11 nucleotides agree with TRBD2. Germline lookup yields CDR1 SGHAT and CDR2 FQNNGV. This CDR3 contains 19 residues. V shed 3 bases, J shed 0 bases, and the junction held 11 bases outside the gene matches. This CDR3 is CASSLYLAGGPLSTDTQYF. CDR3 DNA: TGTGCCAGCAGCTTGTACCTAGCGGGGGGTCCGCTAAGCACAGATACGCAGTATTTT.

The J gene is TRBJ1-1, the V gene TRBV6-2 or TRBV6-3, with 8 bases fitting TRBD1. Per the germline V gene, CDR1 is MNHEY and CDR2 is SVGEGT. The CDR3 length is 12 residues. Unmatched junction bases numbered 10, after V lost 6 bases and J lost 13 bases. DNA of the CDR3: TGTGCCAGCAGCCGCCCGACAGGGGCGGGTTTCTTT. Its protein product is CASSRPTGAGFF.

The V call is TRBV19, the J call TRBJ1-2; D ambiguous. The CDR3 has 15 residues. Germline lookup yields CDR1 LNHDA and CDR2 SQIVND (reference sequence). Trimming removed 3 bases from V and 2 bases from J, with 13 bases in between. CDR3 region: CASSIKIGPNYGYTF. In DNA form, the CDR3 reads TGTGCCAGTAGTATTAAAATCGGGCCCAACTATGGCTACACCTTC.

This rearrangement joins TRBV6-5 to TRBJ1-5; D is possibly TRBD1 (6 bases). Trimming shortened V by 8 bases and J by 0 bases, and 8 bases separated the two germline ends. Germline-derived CDR1 and CDR2 are MNHEY and SVGAGI. The CDR3 spans 13 residues. CDR3 amino acids: CASRDISNQPQHF. CDR3 bases: TGTGCCAGCCGGGACATTAGCAATCAGCCCCAGCATTTT.

The CDR3 bases are TGTGCCAGCAGCTTAGAACAGGGATTCGCCGGGGAGCTGTTTTTT. Residues: CASSLEQGFAGELFF. V usage is TRBV7-6 and J usage is TRBJ2-2; a weak D match, TRBD1 (6 bases). Germline V CDR1 and CDR2: SGHVS, FNYEAQ. There are 15 residues in the CDR3. The germline V and J ends were trimmed by 1 base and 6 bases, with 12 bases remaining between them.

The V call is TRBV18, the J call TRBJ1-1; perhaps TRBD1 as D (6 bases). Germline CDR1 and CDR2: KGHSH and LQKENI. The V and J ends lost 2 bases and 10 bases respectively, with 14 bases between them. The CDR3 spans 13 residues. In nucleotides, the CDR3 is TGTGCCAGCTCACCAAATGGGGGGGCGCGAGCTTTCTTT. Translated: CASSPNGGARAFF. Variable domain in full (rest from reference TRBV18 and TRBJ1-1): NAGVMQNPRHLVRRRGQEARLRCSPMKGHSHVYWYRQLPEEGLKFMVYLQKENIIDESGMPKERFSAEFPKEGPSILRIQQVVRGDSAAYFCASSPNGGARAFFGQGTRLTVV.

The CDR3 DNA reads TGTGCCAGCAGCCAAGGCAGCTATAGCAATCAGCCCCAGCATTTT. This encodes CASSQGSYSNQPQHF. The chain has TRBV3-1 (or the pseudogene TRBV3-2) and TRBJ1-5, with no clear D. This CDR3 is 15 amino acids long. Trimming cost V 1 base and J 0 bases, with 7 bases left between them. CDR1 is LGHDT, CDR2 YNNKEL, per germline (reference sequence).

The rearrangement links TRBV28 to TRBJ2-1, with no clear D. This CDR3 region has 12 residues. V lost 5 bases, J lost 7 bases, and 9 bases lay in between. In germline, CDR1 is MDHEN, CDR2 SYDVKM. The CDR3 coding sequence is TGTGCCAGCAGTCCCCTACGTAATGAGCAGTTCTTC. The encoded protein is CASSPLRNEQFF.

This chain uses TRBV2 with TRBJ2-7; 7 bases fit TRBD1. There are 15 residues in the CDR3. The trim removed 4 bases at V and 2 bases at J, leaving 8 bases unmatched. Germline values: CDR1 SNHLY, CDR2 FYNNEI. CDR3 nucleotide sequence: TGTGCCAGCAGTGCCGGGACAGCAATTACCTACGAGCAGTACTTC. Protein: CASSAGTAITYEQYF. The entire variable domain, with the rest obtained from reference TRBV2 and TRBJ2-7, is as follows: EPEVTQTPSHQVTQMGQEVILRCVPISNHLYFYWYRQILGQKVEFLVSFYNNEISEKSEIFDDQFSVERPDGSNFTLKIRSTKLEDSAMYFCASSAGTAITYEQYFGPGTRLTVT.

The gene calls are TRBV19 and TRBJ2-4; TRBD2 agrees at 7 bases. The CDR3 covers 15 residues. The germline gives CDR1 LNHDA, CDR2 SQIVND (reference sequence). V was pared by 6 bases and J by 0 bases, with 5 bases of the junction left unmatched. The DNA for the CDR3 is TGTGCCAGTAGCCCATCGGGGGGAGCCAAAAACATTCAGTACTTC. Protein: CASSPSGGAKNIQYF.

The chain links TRBV7-9 to TRBJ1-5, with D maybe TRBD1 (6 bases). V lost 5 bases, J lost 7 bases, and 15 bases lay in between. Germline V gene lookup returns CDR1 SEHNR and CDR2 FQNEAQ (reference sequence). CDR3 length equals 14 residues. The CDR3 bases are TGTGCCAGCAGCCTCCGGGGGGCTGAGCAGCCCCAGCATTTT. Translated, it gives CASSLRGAEQPQHF.

The chain joins TRBV6-6 to TRBJ1-2; TRBD1 is a possible D gene (6 bases). V was cut by 6 bases and J by 3 bases, with 17 bases left in between. The CDR3 runs to 15 residues. Germline CDR1 and CDR2: MNHNY and SVGAGI (reference sequence). As DNA, the CDR3 is TGTGCCAGCAGCTACCAGAGCCCAGGGGACTATGGCTACACCTTC. Amino acids: CASSYQSPGDYGYTF.